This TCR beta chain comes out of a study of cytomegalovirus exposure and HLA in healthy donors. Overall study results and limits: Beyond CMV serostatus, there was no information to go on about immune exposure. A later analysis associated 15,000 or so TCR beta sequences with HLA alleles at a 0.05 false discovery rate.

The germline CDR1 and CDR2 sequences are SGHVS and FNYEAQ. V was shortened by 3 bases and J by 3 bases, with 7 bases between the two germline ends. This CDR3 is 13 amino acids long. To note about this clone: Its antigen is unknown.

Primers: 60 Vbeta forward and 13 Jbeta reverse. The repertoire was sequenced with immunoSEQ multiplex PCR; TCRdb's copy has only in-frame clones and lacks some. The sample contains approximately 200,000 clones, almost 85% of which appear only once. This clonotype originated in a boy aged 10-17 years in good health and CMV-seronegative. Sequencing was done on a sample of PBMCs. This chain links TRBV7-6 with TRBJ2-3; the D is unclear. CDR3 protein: CASSFGRTDTQYF. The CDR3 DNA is TGTGCCAGCAGCTTTGGGCGTACAGATACGCAGTATTTT.